One sample yielded the 30 T cell receptor beta chains listed below, sequenced in a study of cytomegalovirus exposure and HLA in healthy donors. Use of 60 Vbeta and 13 Jbeta primers characterized the PCR. This table comes from immunoSEQ multiplex PCR, and its TCRdb copy is limited to in-frame clones, with some not included. Of roughly 180,000 clones in the sample, 76% are singletons; the top ten hold about 1.5%. Sequences were obtained from PBMCs. Receptor source: a young man in good health and CMV-seronegative.

This clone has just one count. This chain uses TRBV14 with TRBJ1-1; D unclear. Trimming took off 4 bases at V and 8 bases at J, with 20 bases between the two ends. CDR1 is SGHDN, CDR2 FVKESK, per germline. CDR3 size: 15 residues. The CDR3 DNA follows: TGTGCCAGCAGCCCCGCCTGGGCCAGGTTCGAAGAAGCTTTCTTT. As protein: CASSPAWARFEEAFF.

This clone was observed once. This chain uses TRBV6-1 with TRBJ1-6, with D possibly TRBD1 on 5 matching bases. Germline-derived CDR1 and CDR2 are MNHNS and SASEGT. The CDR3 runs 16 residues. V lost 4 bases, J lost 0 bases, and 10 bases lay in between. As DNA, the CDR3 is TGTGCCAGCAGTGTCGGGGGGAGCTCCTATAATTCACCCCTCCACTTT. It is translated as CASSVGGSSYNSPLHF.

J is TRBJ1-1 and V is TRBV7-9; 7 bases agree with TRBD1. CDR1 and CDR2 (germline): SEHNR, FQNEAQ (reference sequence). The CDR3 has 14 amino acids. J was trimmed by 1 base and V by 4 bases; bases with no gene match: 3. DNA of the CDR3: TGTGCCAGCAGCTCGGGACAGTGGAACACTGAAGCTTTCTTT. Translating gives CASSSGQWNTEAFF.

V and J are TRBV28 and TRBJ1-1, with a weak D call TRBD1 (6 bases). The CDR3 loop spans 12 amino acids. The V gene lost 5 bases and the J gene lost 8 bases, with 12 bases spanning the gap. In germline, CDR1 is MDHEN, CDR2 SYDVKM. The CDR3 DNA follows: TGTGCCAGCAGTCGCAACCAGGGGGAAGCTTTCTTT. Its protein is CASSRNQGEAFF.

The V call is TRBV27, the J call TRBJ2-3; 9 nucleotides agree with TRBD2. Trimming took 4 bases from V and 2 from J; bases not matched to a gene: 13. Germline V CDR1 and CDR2: MNHEY, SMNVEV (reference sequence). CDR3 length: 18 residues. CDR3 region: CASSSPTKAGGFTDTQYF. In DNA, the CDR3 is TGTGCCAGCAGTTCACCGACTAAGGCGGGAGGGTTCACAGATACGCAGTATTTT.

This chain connects TRBV10-2 to TRBJ1-2; the D is unclear. The CDR3 spans 17 residues. The V end lost 5 bases, the J end lost 3 bases, and 22 bases lay between the germline ends. Germline V CDR1 and CDR2: WSHSY, SAAADI. CDR3 coding DNA: TGCGCCAGCAGTCCCCTAGGGAGATCCCCCCGGGACTATGGCTACACCTTC. As protein: CASSPLGRSPRDYGYTF.

This clone was seen repeatedly, ten times or more. The V gene is TRBV18, the J gene TRBJ2-5, with 10 nucleotides matching TRBD1. Trimming took 2 bases from V and 5 from J; bases not matched to a gene: 8. The CDR3 is 16 amino acids. CDR1 KGHSH and CDR2 LQKENI come from the germline V gene. The CDR3 protein is CASSPGTGASGETQYF. CDR3 DNA sequence: TGTGCCAGCTCACCAGGGACAGGGGCCTCGGGGGAGACCCAGTACTTC.

The chain uses TRBV28 and TRBJ1-5, with D uncertain. From germline, CDR1 is MDHEN and CDR2 SYDVKM. This CDR3 spans 14 amino acids. The V end was cut by 6 bases, the J end by 1 base, with 10 bases between. The CDR3 DNA is TGTGCCAGCAGCCCCTTACGGAGCAATCAGCCCCAGCATTTT. Amino acids: CASSPLRSNQPQHF.

The chain uses TRBV30 and TRBJ2-7, with a possible D match to TRBD1 (6 bases). V lost 1 base, J lost 5 bases, and 9 bases lay in between. The CDR3 extends over 12 amino acids. Germline assignment: CDR1 GTSNPN and CDR2 SVGIG (reference sequence). CDR3 nucleotides: TGTGCCTGGAGTGCTGGGGGCAACGAGCAGTACTTC. Encoded protein: CAWSAGGNEQYF.

V is TRBV28 and J is TRBJ2-7; 13 nucleotides line up with TRBD2. Trimming at V came to 1 base and at J to 4 bases, leaving 4 bases not matched to a gene. The CDR3 spans 16 residues. Germline V gives CDR1 MDHEN, CDR2 SYDVKM. CDR3 protein: CASSLSPGLAGYEQYF. The DNA of the CDR3 is TGTGCCAGCAGTTTATCTCCGGGACTAGCGGGGTACGAGCAGTACTTC.

This rearrangement joins TRBV27 to TRBJ1-5; TRBD1 might be the D (5 bases). V gave up 2 bases and J gave up 5 bases, with 16 bases separating them. The CDR3 sequence is 16 residues long. Looked up from germline, CDR1 is MNHEY and CDR2 is SMNVEV (reference sequence). The CDR3 loop reads CASSLSNSGRDQPQHF. DNA of the CDR3: TGTGCCAGCAGTTTAAGTAACTCAGGCAGGGATCAGCCCCAGCATTTT.

This rearrangement joins TRBV6-1 to TRBJ1-1; D remains unclear. Germline V gene sequence: CDR1 MNHNS, CDR2 SASEGT. The CDR3 is made up of 13 amino acids. V was clipped by 3 bases and J by 3 bases, with 8 bases between them. CDR3 nucleotide sequence: TGTGCCAGCAGTGACGAGTCCTACACTGAAGCTTTCTTT. Its translation is CASSDESYTEAFF.

This chain connects TRBV2 to TRBJ2-5; D is perhaps TRBD2 (7 bases). The V end was cut by 6 bases, the J end by 2 bases, with 22 bases between. CDR3 length: 17 residues. In germline, CDR1 is SNHLY, CDR2 FYNNEI. CDR3: CASRPIEGRGQQETQYF. In DNA form, the CDR3 reads TGTGCCAGCAGACCTATAGAAGGGCGGGGGCAACAAGAGACCCAGTACTTC.

This clone showed up just once. The V call is TRBV6-1, the J call TRBJ2-1, with D possibly being TRBD2 (7 bases). This CDR3 has 16 residues. V lost 4 bases, J lost 6 bases, and 19 bases lay in between. Germline V gene sequence: CDR1 MNHNS, CDR2 SASEGT. In nucleotides, the CDR3 is TGTGCCAGCAGTGCCCGATTCCAGGGGAGGGGCAATGAGCAGTTCTTC. It is translated as CASSARFQGRGNEQFF.

The CDR3 loop reads CASSYGGGTEAFF. DNA of the CDR3: TGTGCCAGCAGTTATGGGGGAGGCACTGAAGCTTTCTTT. The chain couples TRBV27 to TRBJ1-1, with D tentatively TRBD1 (5 bases). The CDR3 is made up of 13 amino acids. CDR1 is MNHEY, CDR2 SMNVEV, per germline (reference sequence). Trimming cost V 4 bases and J 4 bases, with 10 bases left between them.

The J gene is TRBJ1-4, the V gene TRBV2; 8 nucleotides align to TRBD1. The CDR3 covers 13 residues. Trimming at V came to 10 bases and at J to 8 bases, leaving 9 bases not matched to a gene. Germline-derived CDR1 and CDR2 are SNHLY and FYNNEI. This chain's CDR3 is CAIPSRDREKLFF. The CDR3 DNA sequence: TGTGCCATACCGTCCCGGGACAGGGAAAAACTGTTTTTT.

This chain links TRBV11-2 with TRBJ1-5; 8 nucleotides line up with TRBD1. The CDR3 length is 14 residues. V dropped 5 bases and J dropped 4; count of bases not matched to a gene: 4. Per the germline V gene, CDR1 is SGHAT and CDR2 is FQNNGV. The CDR3 loop is CASSATGGNQPQHF. The CDR3 nucleotides are TGTGCCAGCAGCGCCACAGGGGGTAATCAGCCCCAGCATTTT.

This clone was observed a handful of times. This chain links TRBV5-1 with TRBJ2-3, with 9 positions matching TRBD2. This CDR3 contains 16 residues. Looked up from germline, CDR1 is SGHRS and CDR2 is YFSETQ. V lost 2 bases and J lost 0; bases outside the gene matches: 4. CDR3 region: CASSFGLAQSTDTQYF. The CDR3, as DNA: TGCGCCAGCAGCTTTGGACTAGCGCAGAGCACAGATACGCAGTATTTT.

This clone was observed a handful of times. Here the CDR3 DNA reads TGTGCCAGCAGTACGGGGCTAGCGGGGCGGGAGACCCAGTACTTC. Translating it yields CASSTGLAGRETQYF. The chain joins TRBV27 to TRBJ2-5, with 9 bases fitting TRBD2. Germline V gives CDR1 MNHEY, CDR2 SMNVEV (reference sequence). V shed 5 bases, J shed 5 bases, and the junction held 9 bases outside the gene matches. The CDR3 spans 15 residues.

This chain uses TRBV6-1 with TRBJ1-4, with D unclear. Trimming took off 6 bases at V and 3 bases at J, with 11 bases between the two ends. The CDR3 is 14 residues long. Germline CDR1 and CDR2: MNHNS and SASEGT. CDR3 bases: TGTGCCAGCAGCCGGGGTGGAGCTAATGAAAAACTGTTTTTT. Residues: CASSRGGANEKLFF.

The chain has TRBV2 and TRBJ1-1; 7 nucleotides align to TRBD1. The J segment lost 0 bases and the V segment lost 3 bases, leaving 1 base of the junction unmatched. This CDR3 contains 14 residues. Germline-derived CDR1 and CDR2 are SNHLY and FYNNEI. The CDR3 DNA is TGTGCCAGCAGTGAGACAGGGCTGAACACTGAAGCTTTCTTT. Translated: CASSETGLNTEAFF.

This sequence joins TRBV30 and TRBJ1-1; 7 bases map to TRBD1. Trimming removed 1 base from V and 3 bases from J; junction bases left unmatched: 5. Per germline, CDR1 GTSNPN and CDR2 SVGIG (reference sequence). CDR3 length: 14 amino acids. CDR3 sequence reads: CAWSEARGDTEAFF. As DNA, the CDR3 is TGTGCCTGGAGTGAGGCCAGGGGGGACACTGAAGCTTTCTTT.

The chain has TRBV13 and TRBJ2-3; 8 nucleotides align to TRBD2. With V trimmed by 5 bases and J by 3 bases, 10 bases remained unmatched. The length of the CDR3 is 16 residues. Germline CDR1 PRHDT, CDR2 FYEKMQ (reference sequence). CDR3 loop: CASSPFPGLGTDTQYF. The DNA of the CDR3 is TGTGCCAGCAGCCCTTTCCCGGGACTAGGTACAGATACGCAGTATTTT.

This clone appeared a few times. The chain has TRBV5-4 and TRBJ1-1; TRBD1 is a possible D gene (6 bases). V was clipped by 5 bases and J by 0 bases, with 14 bases between them. The CDR3 extends over 15 amino acids. Germline CDR1 is SGHNT and CDR2 is YYREEE (reference sequence). In DNA, the CDR3 is TGTGCCAGCAGACAGGGAGGGGAAATGAACACTGAAGCTTTCTTT. This gives the protein CASRQGGEMNTEAFF.

The V and J genes are TRBV5-1 and TRBJ2-3; D is undetermined. Per the germline V gene, CDR1 is SGHRS and CDR2 is YFSETQ. This CDR3 is 14 amino acids long. V lost 1 base and J 2 bases, leaving 8 bases between the germline ends. CDR3 nucleotides: TGCGCCAGCAGCTTGTTTGGCCCCACAGATACGCAGTATTTT. It is translated as CASSLFGPTDTQYF.

The chain carries TRBV4-2 and TRBJ1-2; TRBD1 might be the D (5 bases). CDR3 length equals 15 residues. Trimming pared 0 bases from V and 1 base from J, leaving 9 bases between. Germline-derived CDR1 and CDR2 are LGHNA and YNFKEQ. CDR3 amino acids: CASSQDTGINYGYTF. In DNA form, the CDR3 reads TGTGCCAGCAGCCAAGACACAGGAATTAACTATGGCTACACCTTC.

Only one count was recorded for this clone. J is TRBJ1-2 and V is TRBV7-3, with 12 bases aligning to TRBD1. CDR1 and CDR2 from the germline V gene are SGHTA and FQGTGA. J gave up 1 base and V 5 bases, and 20 bases lay outside the gene matches. This CDR3 comprises 21 residues. For the CDR3, the DNA is TGTGCCAGCAGCACCGGGGCTGCACCGGGACAGGGGGCGAAACGTAACTATGGCTACACCTTC. This encodes CASSTGAAPGQGAKRNYGYTF.

This clone was detected a few times. The V and J genes are TRBV6-1 and TRBJ2-7, with TRBD1 matching over 8 bases. Germline CDR1 and CDR2: MNHNS and SASEGT. The junction had 6 bases not matched to a gene; V was cut back by 6 bases and J by 5 bases. This CDR3 contains 13 residues. This CDR3 reads CASSGDRGHEQYF. The CDR3 DNA reads as TGTGCCAGCAGCGGCGACAGGGGCCACGAGCAGTACTTC.

V gene TRBV28 combines with J gene TRBJ2-5; 7 nucleotides align to TRBD2. Losses at the gene ends were 6 bases for V and 1 base for J; bases not matched to a gene: 8. There are 15 residues in the CDR3. CDR1 MDHEN and CDR2 SYDVKM come from the germline V gene. The CDR3: CASSHLLAVQETQYF. In DNA, the CDR3 is TGTGCCAGCAGCCACCTCCTAGCGGTCCAAGAGACCCAGTACTTC.

This chain uses TRBV10-2 with TRBJ2-1; 9 positions agree with TRBD2. This CDR3 has 15 residues. The ends lost 8 bases at V and 7 bases at J; junction bases unmatched: 12. Germline V lookup: CDR1 WSHSY, CDR2 SAAADI. CDR3 region: CASWLGGGVGNEQFF. As DNA, the CDR3 is TGCGCCAGCTGGCTTGGCGGGGGGGTGGGGAATGAGCAGTTCTTC.